This TCR beta chain was captured by sequencing in a study of T cells after yellow fever vaccination. General study points: Abundant clonotypes (contaminants from the bulk population) could be present in FACS-sorted repertoires.

Researchers made TCR cDNA using 5'RACE template switching, and this step added a universal primer site and UMIs. TCRdb independently ran MiXCR on the 5' RACE reads; one entry per CDR3 protein. There are 500,000 to 700,000 distinct CDR3 sequences in the sample; 15% to 20% occur only once, and roughly an eighth lies in the top ten. In the case of this clonotype: Its antigen remains unidentified.

The V gene's germline CDR1 is GTSNPN and CDR2 SVGIG (reference sequence). The CDR3 spans 13 residues. The V and J ends lost 3 bases and 4 bases respectively, with 11 bases between them. J is TRBJ2-3 and V is TRBV30; TRBD2 is a possible D gene (5 bases). The TCR originated in a man aged 25 to 40 who received the YFV17D yellow fever vaccine. The source material was PBMCs, sampled 15 days after the yellow fever booster vaccination. CDR3 residues: CAWSHGVPDTQYF. In nucleotides, the CDR3 is TGTGCCTGGAGCCACGGGGTCCCAGATACGCAGTATTTT. The complete variable domain, with remaining parts taken from reference TRBV30 and TRBJ2-3, reads SQTIHQWPATLVQPVGSPLSLECTVEGTSNPNLYWYRQAAGRGLQLLFYSVGIGQISSEVPQNLSASRPQDRQFILSSKKLLLSDSGFYLCAWSHGVPDTQYFGPGTRLTVL.